Following are 26 T cell receptor beta chains from one sample sequenced in a study of blood T cells in healthy people across ages. Sample-barcoded 5' priming and a J-beta primer mix drove a second PCR of about 7 to 12 cycles. MiXCR, run by TCRdb on the 5' RACE reads, gives a single entry per CDR3 protein. This sample carries hundreds of thousands of distinct CDR3 sequences, 32% of them seen once, and the ten largest clones take over 15%. The sample consisted of blood. The receptors stem from a woman at least 80 years old in good health.

The chain is built from TRBV20-1 and TRBJ2-5; 11 bases line up with TRBD2. With V trimmed by 6 bases and J by 11 bases, 14 bases remained unmatched. The CDR3 is 14 amino acids. Per the germline V gene, CDR1 is DFQATT and CDR2 is SNEGSKA (reference sequence). The CDR3 nucleotides are TGCAGTGCACTAGCGGGGGCCGTTACGAATGAGCAGTACTTC. Translation gives CSALAGAVTNEQYF.

This clonotype appeared many times. The rearrangement uses TRBV15 and TRBJ2-4, with TRBD2 identical over 9 bases. The V gene end was trimmed by 0 bases and the J gene end by 2 bases; junction bases not matched to a gene: 5. Germline V gene sequence: CDR1 LNHNV, CDR2 YYDKDF (reference sequence). The CDR3 totals 17 residues. In nucleotides, the CDR3 is TGTGCCACCAGCAGAGATCGGGCGGGGGGGCCCAAAAACATTCAGTACTTC. Protein sequence: CATSRDRAGGPKNIQYF.

Concerning this clonotype: A clone one base away is much larger, so this may be a read error. The J gene is TRBJ2-1, the V gene TRBV3-1, with D hard to call. Trimming stripped 0 bases from V and 6 bases from J, with 9 bases between. The CDR3 extends over 14 amino acids. The germline V gene has CDR1 LGHDT and CDR2 YNNKEL (reference sequence). The CDR3 nucleotides are TGTGCCAGCAGCCAAGATTGGGCGGCCAATGAGCAGTTCTTC. Amino acid sequence: CASSQDWAANEQFF.

This clonotype has more than one count but fewer than ten. This chain joins TRBV30 and TRBJ2-3; D possibly corresponds to TRBD2 (6 bases). The ends were cut back, 1 base at V and 3 bases at J, with 11 bases in the middle. The CDR3 length is 14 residues. Germline V gene lookup returns CDR1 GTSNPN and CDR2 SVGIG (reference sequence). CDR3 sequence reads: CAWSAGGGTDTQYF. CDR3 coding DNA: TGTGCCTGGAGTGCCGGGGGTGGGACAGATACGCAGTATTTT.

V is TRBV6-2 or TRBV6-3 and J is TRBJ2-5, with TRBD2 identical over 7 bases. Germline CDR1 reads MNHEY; CDR2 reads SVGEGT. Germline trimming cut 2 bases from V and 1 base from J; bases unmatched to any gene: 13. CDR3 length: 18 amino acids. The DNA of the CDR3 is TGTGCCAGCAGTTACCAACTTAATGGACTAGTACCCCAAGAGACCCAGTACTTC. Protein: CASSYQLNGLVPQETQYF.

With regard to this clonotype: This may be a read error: a much more frequent sequence differs by one nucleotide. The chain employs TRBV9 and TRBJ2-7, with D unclear. The J call may be mistaken, given a closer DNA end match to TRBJ2-5. The CDR3 is 13 residues long. Germline lookup yields CDR1 SGDLS and CDR2 YYNGEE. CDR3 sequence reads: CASNGRQGETQYF. The CDR3 nucleotides read TGTGCCAGCAACGGTCGACAAGGGGAGACCCAGTACTTC.

This clonotype was counted ten times or more. The V gene is TRBV11-2, the J gene TRBJ2-3; TRBD2 agrees at 9 bases. From germline, CDR1 is SGHAT and CDR2 FQNNGV. This CDR3 comprises 14 residues. V shed 6 bases and J 5 bases; nucleotides not matched to a gene: 6. CDR3 nucleotide sequence: TGTGCCAGCAGACCGGGACTAGCTGGAGATACGCAGTATTTT. Amino acid sequence: CASRPGLAGDTQYF. The entire variable domain, with the rest obtained from reference TRBV11-2 and TRBJ2-3, is as follows: EAGVAQSPRYKIIEKRQSVAFWCNPISGHATLYWYQQILGQGPKLLIQFQNNGVVDDSQLPKDRFSAERLKGVDSTLKIQPAKLEDSAVYLCASRPGLAGDTQYFGPGTRLTVL.

The table lists this clonotype with many counts. The V and J genes are TRBV27 and TRBJ2-5; D gene unclear. V lost 1 base and J lost 2, with 17 bases in between. This CDR3 is 17 amino acids long. CDR1 is MNHEY and CDR2 is SMNVEV in the germline V gene (reference sequence). The CDR3 is CASSLFGFPVVQETQYF. The CDR3 DNA is TGTGCCAGCAGTTTATTTGGGTTCCCGGTGGTGCAAGAGACCCAGTACTTC.

This clonotype was found many times. The chain employs TRBV18 and TRBJ2-7; the D gene is possibly TRBD1 (5 bases). Trimming shortened V by 0 bases and J by 5 bases, and 14 bases separated the two germline ends. The CDR3 length is 15 residues. The V gene's germline CDR1 is KGHSH and CDR2 LQKENI. The CDR3 here is CASSPPLGAGNEQYF. The CDR3 DNA reads TGTGCCAGCTCACCACCCCTAGGCGCAGGGAACGAGCAGTACTTC.

A word on this clonotype: A read error may be the cause here, since a much bigger clone is one base away. V gene TRBV5-6 combines with J gene TRBJ2-6; D is perhaps TRBD1 (6 bases). The length of the CDR3 is 17 residues. Germline CDR1 is SGHDT and CDR2 is YYEEEE. This CDR3 reads CASSSGHRSSGANVPTF. The CDR3 bases are TGTGCCAGCAGCTCGGGACATAGGAGCTCTGGGGCCAACGTCCCGACTTTC.

This clonotype has just a few counts. The rearrangement joins TRBV5-4 to TRBJ1-4; D not resolved. Germline CDR1 and CDR2: SGHNT and YYREEE (reference sequence). V lost 4 bases, J lost 6 bases, and 10 bases lay in between. This CDR3 has 13 amino acids. The CDR3 sequence is CASSPGPDEKLFF. The CDR3 DNA reads TGTGCCAGCAGCCCCGGACCTGATGAAAAACTGTTTTTT.

This clonotype has a handful of counts. A much larger clonotype is one base distant, so this may be a read error. CDR3 protein: CANSLKRFYEQYF. In nucleotides, the CDR3 is TGTGCCAACAGTTTAAAGCGGTTCTACGAGCAGTACTTC. This sequence joins TRBV27 and TRBJ2-7, with D possibly being TRBD2 (5 bases). Germline V gene data show CDR1 as MNHEY and CDR2 as SMNVEV (reference sequence). This CDR3 has 13 amino acids.

This clonotype was seen repeatedly, ten times or more. The chain recombines TRBV5-1 with TRBJ1-5; TRBD1 might be the D (6 bases). This CDR3 contains 15 residues. Germline loops: CDR1 SGHRS, CDR2 YFSETQ. Trimming took 5 bases from V and 3 from J, leaving 15 bases between them. CDR3 sequence reads: CASRPGDNSNQPQHF. In nucleotides, the CDR3 is TGCGCCAGCAGACCCGGGGACAATTCCAATCAGCCCCAGCATTTT.

V usage is TRBV7-3 and J usage is TRBJ2-3; a weak D match, TRBD2 (7 bases). The CDR3 length is 20 residues. V shed 0 bases and J shed 4 bases, with 26 bases lying between them. Germline-derived CDR1 and CDR2 are SGHTA and FQGTGA. CDR3 amino acids: CASSLTKSPKRRGAADTQYF. CDR3 nucleotide sequence: TGTGCCAGCAGCTTAACCAAATCTCCGAAGCGACGGGGGGCCGCAGATACGCAGTATTTT.

Remarks on this clonotype: A much bigger clone sits one base away, suggesting this may be a read error. The DNA is omitted, as the CDR3 cannot be located on it reliably, and the CDR3 follows TCRdb's listing. This chain joins TRBV20-1 and TRBJ1-2; the table calls TRBD1, which could not be checked here. The CDR3 is made up of 12 amino acids, end residues included. CDR1 and CDR2 (germline): DFQATT, SNEGSKA (reference sequence). The CDR3 region is CSASGLNYGCTF.

Notes on this clonotype: A much larger clone differs by one base, so this may be a read error. The missing conserved phenylalanine or tryptophan at the end of this CDR3 makes a read error likely. The limits of the CDR3 on the DNA are not certain, so only TCRdb's listed CDR3 is given. The rearrangement links TRBV21-1 to TRBJ2-7; no DNA check was done on the table's D call, TRBD1. TRBV21-1 is described as a pseudogene. The CDR3 is 15 amino acids long, termini counted. CDR3 loop: CASSKCRTGAKEQYC.

The table lists this clonotype with a few counts. V usage is TRBV20-1 and J usage is TRBJ2-1; 12 positions match TRBD2. V was clipped by 0 bases and J by 7 bases; unmatched bases: 16. This CDR3 has 19 amino acids. Germline CDR1 is DFQATT and CDR2 is SNEGSKA (reference sequence). CDR3 residues: CSARDWASGGGMSPNEQFF. CDR3 bases: TGCAGTGCTAGAGATTGGGCTAGCGGGGGGGGGATGTCTCCGAATGAGCAGTTCTTC.

This clonotype was picked up many times. The rearrangement links TRBV9 to TRBJ2-7; D is uncertain. The CDR3 runs 17 residues. Germline CDR1 SGDLS, CDR2 YYNGEE. V was cut by 3 bases and J by 0 bases, with 19 bases left in between. In DNA form, the CDR3 reads TGTGCCAGCAGCGCCCGTTCGCGGCCACAAAGCTCCTACGAGCAGTACTTC. Encoded protein: CASSARSRPQSSYEQYF.

This chain's CDR3 is CASSRDPDRWETQYF. CDR3 sequence (DNA): TGTGCCAGCAGCCGCGACCCGGATAGATGGGAGACCCAGTACTTC. The gene calls are TRBV7-2 and TRBJ2-5; D gene unclear. V was shortened by 5 bases and J by 5 bases, with 18 bases between the two germline ends. The germline V gene has CDR1 SGHTA and CDR2 FQGNSA. The CDR3 is 15 amino acids.

The chain is built from TRBV25-1 and TRBJ2-7; 7 nucleotides align to TRBD1. Germline V gene data show CDR1 as MGHDK and CDR2 as SYGVNS. J was trimmed by 6 bases and V by 10 bases; bases with no gene match: 15. The CDR3 runs 14 residues. CDR3 nucleotide sequence: TGTGCCACACTCGACACAGGGGCAGGGGGCGAGCAGTACTTC. This translates into CATLDTGAGGEQYF.

This clonotype was seen many times. The chain has TRBV29-1 and TRBJ2-3; 7 bases match TRBD1. Germline V gene sequence: CDR1 SQVTM, CDR2 ANQGSEA. The CDR3 covers 15 residues. The V segment lost 4 bases and the J segment 2 bases; nucleotides outside the gene matches: 9. The CDR3 nucleotides read TGCAGCGTTGCCCAGGGACAGCAAATCACAGATACGCAGTATTTT. This codes for CSVAQGQQITDTQYF.

This clonotype has a count of ten or more. The chain uses TRBV15 and TRBJ1-2; D call uncertain. This CDR3 is 16 amino acids long. Germline CDR1 and CDR2: LNHNV and YYDKDF (reference sequence). V was trimmed by 1 base and J by 3 bases, leaving 15 bases between them. This chain's CDR3 is CATSRARTGRDYGYTF. The CDR3 DNA follows: TGTGCCACCAGCAGAGCTCGGACGGGGAGGGACTATGGCTACACCTTC.

Ten or more counts support this clonotype. The chain combines TRBV5-6 with TRBJ2-3; the match to TRBD2 covers 13 bases. V shed 3 bases and J 4 bases; nucleotides not matched to a gene: 14. The CDR3 is 19 amino acids. The germline CDR1 and CDR2 sequences are SGHDT and YYEEEE. CDR3 DNA: TGTGCCAGCAGCTCAACCCAGACTAGCGGGGGGCAAGGGGCAGATACGCAGTATTTT. Its protein product is CASSSTQTSGGQGADTQYF. The full variable domain, with the rest looked up from reference TRBV5-6 and TRBJ2-3, is DAGVTQSPTHLIKTRGQQVTLRCSPKSGHDTVSWYQQALGQGPQFIFQYYEEEERQRGNFPDRFSGHQFPNYSSELNVNALLLGDSALYLCASSSTQTSGGQGADTQYFGPGTRLTVL.

This clonotype was seen repeatedly, ten times or more. The gene calls are TRBV12-3 or TRBV12-4 and TRBJ1-2; 12 bases are shared with TRBD1. There are 13 residues in the CDR3. The V and J ends lost 6 bases and 7 bases, in that order; junction bases with no gene match: 3. The CDR3 nucleotides read TGTGCCAGCAGGGGACAGGGGGCGGGTGGCTACACCTTC. It specifies CASRGQGAGGYTF.

This clonotype was recorded once. Just one base apart from a much larger clone, this may be a read error. As the CDR3 is not closed by the conserved phenylalanine or tryptophan, this likely results from a read error. The chain carries TRBV4-3 and TRBJ1-2; D remains unclear. This CDR3 region has 14 residues. V was trimmed by 1 base and J by 2 bases, leaving 8 bases between them. In germline, CDR1 is LGHNA, CDR2 YSLEER. CDR3 sequence: CASSQAGRNYGYTV. DNA of the CDR3: TGCGCCAGCAGCCAAGCCGGCCGGAACTATGGCTACACCGTC.

This clonotype appeared a few times. V is TRBV20-1 and J is TRBJ1-3, with 9 bases aligning to TRBD1. Germline CDR1 is DFQATT and CDR2 is SNEGSKA (reference sequence). The CDR3 spans 15 residues. V trimming: 0 bases; J trimming: 0 bases; junction bases outside the gene matches: 0. The CDR3 here is CSAREGQGSGNTIYF. CDR3 bases: TGCAGTGCTAGAGAGGGACAGGGCTCTGGAAACACCATATATTTT.